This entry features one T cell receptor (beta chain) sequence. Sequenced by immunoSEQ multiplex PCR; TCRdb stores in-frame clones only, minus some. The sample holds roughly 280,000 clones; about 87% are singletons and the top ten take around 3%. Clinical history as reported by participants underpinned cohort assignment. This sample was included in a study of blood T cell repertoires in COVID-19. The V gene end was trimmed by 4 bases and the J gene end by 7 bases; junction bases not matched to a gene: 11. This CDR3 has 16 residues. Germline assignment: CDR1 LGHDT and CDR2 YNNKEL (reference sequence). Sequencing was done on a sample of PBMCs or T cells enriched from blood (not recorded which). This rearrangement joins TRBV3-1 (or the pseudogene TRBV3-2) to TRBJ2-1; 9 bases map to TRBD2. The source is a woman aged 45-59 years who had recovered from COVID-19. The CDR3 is CASSRLVAGVVNEQFF. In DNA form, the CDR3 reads TGTGCCAGCAGCCGACTTGTAGCGGGAGTTGTTAATGAGCAGTTCTTC.